These 21 T cell receptor beta chains share one sample of origin, sequenced in a study of T cell changes during pregnancy in multiple sclerosis. Assay used: immunoSEQ multiplex PCR; TCRdb lists only in-frame clones, some missing. The data show about 120,000 clones, under 95% seen once. The sequencing here drew on peripheral blood, taken before pregnancy. The source is a female donor with multiple sclerosis, enrolled in a pregnancy study.

This clone was detected once. The sample holds other DNA sequences that translate to the same CDR3. The chain recombines TRBV18 with TRBJ2-5; the D is unclear. This CDR3 contains 11 residues. V lost 2 bases and J 5 bases, leaving 3 bases between the germline ends. Per the germline V gene, CDR1 is KGHSH and CDR2 is LQKENI. CDR3 loop: CASSPGETQYF. The CDR3 DNA sequence: TGTGCCAGCTCACCAGGCGAGACCCAGTACTTC.

The V call is TRBV7-3, the J call TRBJ2-7; weak D call: TRBD1 (6 bases). Trimming took off 5 bases at V and 1 base at J, with 15 bases between the two ends. The length of the CDR3 is 15 residues. Per the germline V gene, CDR1 is SGHTA and CDR2 is FQGTGA. Written as DNA, the CDR3 is TGTGCCAGCAGCATGGGACACAGGTCATCCTACGAGCAGTACTTC. It translates to CASSMGHRSSYEQYF.

The chain recombines TRBV28 with TRBJ1-2, with a tentative D call TRBD1 (5 bases). This CDR3 has 13 amino acids. The ends were cut back, 7 bases at V and 7 bases at J, with 16 bases in the middle. In germline, CDR1 is MDHEN, CDR2 SYDVKM. CDR3 sequence (DNA): TGTGCCAGCAAATTGGGGGGATCCCGTGGCTACACCTTC. This translates into CASKLGGSRGYTF.

CDR3 sequence: CASTRDTQYF. Here the CDR3 DNA reads TGTGCCAGCACTAGAGATACGCAGTATTTT. This sequence joins TRBV25-1 and TRBJ2-3; D gene ambiguous. Germline assignment: CDR1 MGHDK and CDR2 SYGVNS. This CDR3 has 10 amino acids. Trimming removed 7 bases at V and 5 bases at J, with 4 bases between.

The J gene is TRBJ1-2, the V gene TRBV6-5; D is ambiguous. Germline V CDR1 and CDR2: MNHEY, SVGAGI. CDR3 length: 13 residues. The ends were cut back, 0 bases at V and 8 bases at J, with 10 bases in the middle. CDR3 sequence: CASSYSGGLGYTF. CDR3 nucleotide sequence: TGTGCCAGCAGTTACTCGGGAGGGCTAGGCTACACCTTC.

CDR3 sequence reads: CASSPRGVASYNEQFF. DNA of the CDR3: TGTGCCAGCAGCCCCAGGGGGGTGGCGTCCTACAATGAGCAGTTCTTC. V gene TRBV5-6 combines with J gene TRBJ2-1; D may be TRBD1 (7 bases). V was trimmed by 4 bases and J by 1 base, leaving 15 bases between them. This CDR3 spans 16 amino acids. Germline V CDR1 and CDR2: SGHDT, YYEEEE.

This clone was seen once. This sequence joins TRBV19 and TRBJ2-1; possible D gene TRBD2, 6 bases. The CDR3 extends over 14 amino acids. Trimming removed 7 bases at V and 9 bases at J, with 19 bases between. Germline V gene data show CDR1 as LNHDA and CDR2 as SQIVND (reference sequence). The CDR3 DNA reads TGTGCCAGTAATATCGGGAGTTGGGTGGGTGAGCAGTTCTTC. Translation: CASNIGSWVGEQFF.

In its sample, this clone was seen a few times. V is TRBV18 and J is TRBJ1-1; D is unclear. The CDR3 loop spans 14 amino acids. The V and J ends lost 3 bases and 0 bases respectively, with 8 bases between them. Germline CDR1 is KGHSH and CDR2 is LQKENI. For the CDR3, the DNA is TGTGCCAGCTCACCCGGGATTCTGAACACTGAAGCTTTCTTT. Its protein is CASSPGILNTEAFF.

The V gene is TRBV4-1, the J gene TRBJ2-7, with TRBD2 matching 11 bases. The V gene end was trimmed by 2 bases and the J gene end by 7 bases; junction bases not matched to a gene: 10. Germline V gene sequence: CDR1 MGHRA, CDR2 YSYEKL. This CDR3 has 16 amino acids. The CDR3 sequence: CASSQQGSGRGGEQYF. CDR3 in DNA: TGCGCCAGCAGCCAACAGGGTAGCGGGAGGGGTGGGGAGCAGTACTTC.

The chain links TRBV7-2 to TRBJ1-2; 9 bases match TRBD1. Germline CDR1 SGHTA, CDR2 FQGNSA. The V gene end was trimmed by 3 bases and the J gene end by 4 bases; junction bases not matched to a gene: 9. This CDR3 contains 16 residues. CDR3 sequence: CASSFPGTGRSYGYTF. The CDR3, as DNA: TGTGCCAGCAGCTTCCCTGGGACAGGGCGGAGCTATGGCTACACCTTC.

The rearrangement joins TRBV6-5 to TRBJ1-2; 12 bases align to TRBD1. CDR3 length: 15 amino acids. From germline, CDR1 is MNHEY and CDR2 SVGAGI. The V and J ends lost 3 bases and 8 bases, in that order; junction bases with no gene match: 7. CDR3 amino acids: CASSYTSGTGGGYTF. CDR3 sequence (DNA): TGTGCCAGCAGTTATACGTCCGGGACAGGGGGCGGCTACACCTTC.

V and J are TRBV9 and TRBJ2-5, with TRBD2 matching over 7 bases. J lost 2 bases, V lost 3 bases, and 7 bases had no gene match. CDR1 is SGDLS and CDR2 is YYNGEE in the germline V gene. This CDR3 contains 15 residues. The CDR3 coding sequence is TGTGCCAGCAGCGATGGGCTAGCGGAACAAGAGACCCAGTACTTC. As protein: CASSDGLAEQETQYF.

V gene TRBV18 combines with J gene TRBJ2-1; 9 bases align to TRBD1. This CDR3 has 15 residues. CDR1 and CDR2 (germline): KGHSH, LQKENI. Trimming at V came to 3 bases and at J to 6 bases, leaving 6 bases not matched to a gene. The CDR3 sequence is CASSPTGTGLNEQFF. CDR3 DNA: TGTGCCAGCTCACCGACCGGGACAGGGCTCAATGAGCAGTTCTTC.

The chain links TRBV7-3 to TRBJ2-3; 10 bases agree with TRBD2. This CDR3 has 16 residues. Germline V lookup: CDR1 SGHTA, CDR2 FQGTGA. The J segment lost 1 base and the V segment lost 5 bases, leaving 6 bases of the junction unmatched. The CDR3 is CASSASGTSGTDTQYF. As DNA, the CDR3 is TGTGCCAGCAGCGCATCCGGGACTAGCGGCACAGATACGCAGTATTTT.

The chain carries TRBV5-1 and TRBJ2-7; D perhaps matches TRBD1 (6 bases). The length of the CDR3 is 14 residues. CDR1 is SGHRS and CDR2 is YFSETQ in the germline V gene. The V and J ends lost 0 bases and 9 bases respectively, with 16 bases between them. As DNA, the CDR3 is TGCGCCAGCAGCTTGGGACAGGCGGACACTGTGCAGTACTTC. Translated, it gives CASSLGQADTVQYF.

This clone was counted a single time. The V gene is TRBV4-1, the J gene TRBJ1-2; no clear D gene. Trimming cost V 1 base and J 0 bases, with 9 bases left between them. This CDR3 region has 15 residues. Per germline, CDR1 MGHRA and CDR2 YSYEKL. CDR3 amino acids: CASSQVAGSNYGYTF. As DNA, the CDR3 is TGCGCCAGCAGCCAAGTTGCAGGTTCTAACTATGGCTACACCTTC.

This sequence joins TRBV18 and TRBJ1-5; 9 nucleotides agree with TRBD1. With 4 bases clipped from V and 9 bases from J, the junction kept 7 bases outside the gene matches. The CDR3 sequence is 14 residues long. Germline V gives CDR1 KGHSH, CDR2 LQKENI. The CDR3 DNA reads as TGTGCCAGCTCACTGGGACAGGGAGGGCGGCCCCAGCATTTT. This encodes CASSLGQGGRPQHF. The full variable domain, its missing parts supplied by reference TRBV18 and TRBJ1-5, is NAGVMQNPRHLVRRRGQEARLRCSPMKGHSHVYWYRQLPEEGLKFMVYLQKENIIDESGMPKERFSAEFPKEGPSILRIQQVVRGDSAAYFCASSLGQGGRPQHFGDGTRLSIL.

The chain recombines TRBV19 with TRBJ1-5, with D possibly TRBD1 on 6 matching bases. Germline V gene lookup returns CDR1 LNHDA and CDR2 SQIVND (reference sequence). The CDR3 is 16 residues long. V was clipped by 3 bases and J by 2 bases, with 14 bases between them. For the CDR3, the DNA is TGTGCCAGTAGTATTTTAACAGGGCTCGGCAATCAGCCCCAGCATTTT. As protein: CASSILTGLGNQPQHF.

This clone was detected only once. This chain links TRBV7-2 with TRBJ1-6; 7 bases match TRBD1. Germline V gene data show CDR1 as SGHTA and CDR2 as FQGNSA. The CDR3 loop spans 16 amino acids. The J segment lost 5 bases and the V segment lost 0 bases, leaving 4 bases of the junction unmatched. The CDR3 DNA reads as TGTGCCAGCAGCTTAGCGCTAGGGGGCCATAATTCACCCCTCCACTTT. Translation gives CASSLALGGHNSPLHF.

V gene TRBV7-9 combines with J gene TRBJ2-7, with a tentative D call TRBD1 (6 bases). The CDR3 runs to 18 residues. Germline loops: CDR1 SEHNR, CDR2 FQNEAQ (reference sequence). The ends were cut back, 0 bases at V and 1 base at J, with 19 bases in the middle. The CDR3 reads CASSLATGTYLVSYEQYF. The CDR3 DNA reads TGTGCCAGCAGCTTAGCTACAGGGACATACTTAGTTTCCTACGAGCAGTACTTC.

V is TRBV5-1 and J is TRBJ2-3; 8 bases map to TRBD2. The CDR3 consists of 17 residues. V dropped 0 bases and J dropped 1; count of bases not matched to a gene: 7. Germline-derived CDR1 and CDR2 are SGHRS and YFSETQ. The CDR3 loop is CASSLGPGGRGTDTQYF. The CDR3 nucleotides are TGCGCCAGCAGCTTGGGGCCGGGGGGGAGGGGCACAGATACGCAGTATTTT.